This T cell receptor beta chain came from a study of cytomegalovirus exposure and HLA in healthy donors. Study results and caveats: Among CMV-associated TCR beta chains, most appeared HLA-restricted in a later analysis. Earlier analysis yielded a pattern in which most TCR beta V segments were productive about 90% or about 30% of the time. Accurate prediction of HLA-A and HLA-B alleles (for most subjects) was reportedly achieved from TCR beta sequences. Rarity characterized most TCR sequences, yet some public TCRs appeared in many donors.

This clone is a singleton in its sample. Its matching antigen is unknown. PCR involved 60 Vbeta and 13 Jbeta primers. Data came from immunoSEQ multiplex PCR; TCRdb stores just in-frame clones and leaves some out. The sample records about 130,000 clones, 80% to 90% being singletons. Germline CDR1 and CDR2: MNHNY and SVGAGI (reference sequence). Between the trimmed V and J ends, which lost 6 bases and 7 bases, there was a span of 15 bases. The CDR3 consists of 14 residues. This sequence joins TRBV6-6 and TRBJ1-4, with a weak D call TRBD1 (6 bases). This sequence originates from a woman aged 25 to 39 in good health and CMV-seronegative. The sample was PBMCs. CDR3 residues: CASRQNTRGEKLFF. As DNA, the CDR3 is TGTGCCAGCAGGCAAAATACCAGGGGTGAAAAACTGTTTTTT.